This T cell receptor beta chain was sequenced during a study of cytomegalovirus exposure and HLA in healthy donors. J was trimmed by 2 bases and V by 2 bases; bases with no gene match: 4. From germline, CDR1 is SEHNR and CDR2 FQNEAQ (reference sequence). The CDR3 contains 15 residues. The primer mix had 60 Vbeta and 13 Jbeta primers. Sequencing was performed with immunoSEQ multiplex PCR; in TCRdb, only in-frame clones are kept and a portion is missing. The repertoire consists of over 100,000 clones, with under 90% occurring once and the leading ten covering roughly 2%. This clone was detected a few times.

Sequencing used PBMCs. The origin of this receptor is a woman in her thirties in good health and CMV-seronegative. The J gene is TRBJ2-3, the V gene TRBV7-9; TRBD2 aligns across 7 bases. The CDR3 sequence: CASSLWRESTDTQYF. CDR3 nucleotides: TGTGCCAGCAGCTTATGGCGGGAGTCCACAGATACGCAGTATTTT.